The sequence of this T cell receptor (beta chain) was determined in a study of tumor-infiltrating lymphocytes in primary liver carcinoma. In addition to blood RNA drawn from unsorted whole blood, germline DNA was extracted. This clonotype was picked up a small number of times. One end of the junction does not line up with germline, which may come from a read error. With a constant-region primer, TCR beta cDNA was made from around 520 ng of total RNA. Library construction for TCR beta comprised three nested multiplex PCR rounds performed with slightly modified ARM-PCR. It was with TRBV1-TRBV30 forward primers and a C-beta reverse primer that the first two PCR rounds were run, at around 10 cycles each. In TCRdb, the multiplex PCR reads were re-called with MiXCR into one record per CDR3 protein. The sample records approximately 330,000 distinct CDR3 sequences, less than 65% being singletons. The CDR3 contains 15 residues. From germline, CDR1 is SGHAT and CDR2 FQNNGV.

What was sequenced was peripheral blood. This TCR came from a man in his forties with primary liver carcinoma and hepatitis B virus infection. The chain uses TRBV11-2 and TRBJ2-7; 8 nucleotides match TRBD2. In DNA, the CDR3 is TGTGCTAGCAGTATAGGGTCCAGCGGGGGCGTTACGCAGTGCTTC. Translation: CASSIGSSGGVTQCF.